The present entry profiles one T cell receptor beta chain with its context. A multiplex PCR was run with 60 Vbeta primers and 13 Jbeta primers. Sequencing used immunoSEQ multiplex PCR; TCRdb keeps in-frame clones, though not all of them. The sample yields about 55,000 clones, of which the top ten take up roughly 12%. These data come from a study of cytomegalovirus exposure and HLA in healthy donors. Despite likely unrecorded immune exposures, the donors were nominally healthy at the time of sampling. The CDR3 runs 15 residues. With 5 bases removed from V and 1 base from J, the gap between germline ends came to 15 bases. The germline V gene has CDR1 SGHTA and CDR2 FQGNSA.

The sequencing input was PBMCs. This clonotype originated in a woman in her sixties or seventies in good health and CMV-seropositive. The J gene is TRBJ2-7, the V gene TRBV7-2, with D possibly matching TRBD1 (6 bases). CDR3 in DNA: TGTGCCAGCAGCCCCGACAGGACGAGATCCTACGAGCAGTACTTC. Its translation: CASSPDRTRSYEQYF.